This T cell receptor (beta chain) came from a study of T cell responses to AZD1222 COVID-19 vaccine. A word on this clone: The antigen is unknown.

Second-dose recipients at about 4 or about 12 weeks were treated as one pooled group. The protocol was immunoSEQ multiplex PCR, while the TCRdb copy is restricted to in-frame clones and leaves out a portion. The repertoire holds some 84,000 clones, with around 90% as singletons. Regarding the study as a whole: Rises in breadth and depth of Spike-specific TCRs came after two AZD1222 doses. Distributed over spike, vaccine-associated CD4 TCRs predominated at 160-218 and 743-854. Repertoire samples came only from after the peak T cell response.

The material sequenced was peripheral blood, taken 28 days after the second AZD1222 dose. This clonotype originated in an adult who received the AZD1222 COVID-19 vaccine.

The CDR3: CASSQEVADDSPLHF. CDR3 coding DNA: TGTGCCAGCAGCCAAGAAGTCGCCGATGATTCACCCCTCCACTTT. This chain uses TRBV4-2 with TRBJ1-6; no clear D gene. Germline CDR1 reads LGHNA; CDR2 reads YNFKEQ. The CDR3 spans 15 residues. V lost 0 bases and J 8 bases, leaving 11 bases between the germline ends.